This T cell receptor beta chain was captured by sequencing in a study of shared clonotypes between healthy human individuals. The overall study: Ranging from 18 to 49 in age, donors were two women and three men.

Method: immunoSEQ multiplex PCR; TCRdb's copy keeps in-frame clones and lacks some. The top ten clones hold roughly 0.36% of a sample with 2 million to 3 million clones, 80% to 95% of them seen once. V dropped 4 bases and J dropped 2; count of bases not matched to a gene: 7. The germline V gene has CDR1 KGHSH and CDR2 LQKENI. The CDR3 is made up of 15 amino acids. The sequence was obtained from a man aged 18 to 30 in good health. Some clones in this sample may be carry-over from other donors' samples. The specimen was naive CD4+ T cells from PBMCs. Subset indicated: CD45RA+ positively selected. The V call is TRBV18, the J call TRBJ2-7, with 8 nucleotides matching TRBD2. The CDR3 DNA follows: TGTGCCAGCTCACTACCGGGACTAGATGCCTACGAGCAGTACTTC. Translation: CASSLPGLDAYEQYF.